The rows below give T cell receptor beta chains drawn from one sample of a study of graft-versus-host responses after intestinal transplantation. Their antigens are not known. The repertoire was sequenced with immunoSEQ multiplex PCR; TCRdb's copy has only in-frame clones and lacks some. The table shows some 85,000 clones, with roughly 84% occurring only once. This specimen consisted of unstimulated CD8+ T cells sorted from spleen or lymph node cells, obtained before transplant. The receptors here all came from a human donor who was the organ donor for an intestinal transplant. Each CDR3 is given with its conserved first and last residue. A D gene is named only where the DNA matches it firmly. Clone size appears in some rows only: once, few, many, or a class for an expanded clone.

v_gene	abundance	d_gene	j_gene	CDR3aa	CDR3nt
TRBV13	.	TRBD1	TRBJ2-7	CASSLDGQGIYEQYF	TGTGCCAGCAGCTTAGATGGACAGGGGATCTACGAGCAGTACTTC
TRBV6-1	.	TRBD1	TRBJ1-5	CASSDGTGEVKPQHF	TGTGCCAGCAGTGACGGGACAGGGGAAGTGAAGCCCCAGCATTTT
TRBV6-4	.	.	TRBJ2-3	CASSSGPGGDTQYF	TGTGCCAGCAGTTCCGGGCCCGGCGGGGATACGCAGTATTTT
TRBV4-2	.	.	TRBJ2-1	CASSQDPQGTLNEQFF	TGTGCCAGCAGCCAAGACCCCCAAGGTACATTGAATGAGCAGTTCTTC
TRBV6-1	.	.	TRBJ2-7	CATTITGGYEQYF	TGTGCCACCACAATAACCGGGGGATACGAGCAGTACTTC
TRBV9	.	TRBD1	TRBJ2-7	CASSVEGATYYEQYF	TGTGCCAGCAGCGTAGAGGGGGCTACCTACTACGAGCAGTACTTC
TRBV27	.	.	TRBJ1-5	CASSLIGDQPQHF	TGTGCCAGCAGTTTAATTGGGGACCAGCCCCAGCATTTT
TRBV4-1	once	TRBD2	TRBJ2-1	CASRDRGGEIGEQFF	TGCGCCAGCAGGGACCGGGGGGGGGAAATAGGTGAGCAGTTCTTC
TRBV4-1	.	.	TRBJ2-1	CASSQGVQVNNEQFF	TGCGCCAGCAGCCAAGGGGTACAGGTGAACAATGAGCAGTTCTTC
TRBV27	.	.	TRBJ1-4	CASGSSTSAVTNEKLFF	TGTGCCAGCGGATCCTCAACGTCGGCGGTAACTAATGAAAAACTGTTTTTT
TRBV7-9	.	.	TRBJ2-7	CASSFDYSYEQYF	TGTGCCAGCAGCTTTGACTATTCCTACGAGCAGTACTTC
TRBV28	.	.	TRBJ1-4	CASSPLGVQGPLEVREKLFF	TGTGCCAGCAGTCCTCTAGGGGTGCAGGGGCCGCTCGAAGTACGGGAAAAACTGTTTTTT
TRBV19	.	.	TRBJ1-5	CASSMDPPAGQPQHF	TGTGCCAGTAGTATGGACCCTCCTGCGGGTCAGCCCCAGCATTTT
TRBV5-1	.	.	TRBJ1-1	CASSPRSGRGSEAFF	TGCGCCAGCAGCCCCCGTTCAGGCCGAGGATCTGAAGCTTTCTTT
TRBV9	few	.	TRBJ1-2	CASSFTGYGYTF	TGTGCCAGCAGCTTCACAGGCTATGGCTACACCTTC
TRBV6-1	.	TRBD1	TRBJ2-7	CASSANAGTGTDEQYF	TGTGCCAGCAGTGCAAACGCCGGGACAGGGACTGACGAGCAGTACTTC
TRBV4-2	.	.	TRBJ1-6	CASSQVGPLHF	TGTGCCAGCAGCCAGGTTGGGCCCCTCCACTTT
TRBV5-6	.	TRBD1	TRBJ1-5	CASSSGQGAASNQPQHF	TGTGCCAGCAGCTCTGGACAGGGGGCGGCGAGCAATCAGCCCCAGCATTTT
TRBV13	.	.	TRBJ1-1	CASSFRGDYTEAFF	TGTGCCAGCAGCTTTCGCGGCGATTACACTGAAGCTTTCTTT
TRBV28	.	.	TRBJ2-7	CASSFSSFAREQYF	TGTGCCAGCAGTTTCAGTTCATTCGCGCGCGAGCAGTACTTC
TRBV6-1	.	TRBD1	TRBJ2-7	CASIDSGTGYDEQYF	TGTGCCAGCATCGACAGCGGGACAGGGTACGACGAGCAGTACTTC
TRBV6-5	.	.	TRBJ1-1	CASRENSNTEAFF	TGTGCCAGCAGGGAGAACTCGAACACTGAAGCTTTCTTT
TRBV29-1	.	.	TRBJ1-2	CSSWRDGYTF	TGCAGCTCATGGCGGGATGGCTACACCTTC